This T cell receptor beta chain appears in the sequencing data of a study of T cell responses to AZD1222 COVID-19 vaccine (dated by TCRdb to about 2021). With regard to the full study: AZD1222 recipients with second doses at about 4 weeks or about 12 weeks were pooled, because spike-specific TCR depth and breadth did not differ between schedules. TCR sequencing was performed for 233 trial participants, of whom about 200 were given two doses of AZD1222 and 26 were given two doses of MenACWY control vaccine. Trial participants were enrolled into age subgroups of 18-55, 56-69 and 70-plus years, which contained about 160, 30 and 59 TCR-sequenced participants, respectively.

A word on this clone: The clone's antigen remains unknown. The input lacks base qualities; no much larger clone sits a single base away.

The CDR3 regions of human TCRbeta chains were analyzed by immunosequencing. Turning to the authors' computational methods: Repertoire TCRs were matched against a reference library of SARS-CoV-2-specific TCRs generated with the MIRA antigen-specificity platform. Breadth was defined as the fraction of unique TCRs that were SARS-CoV-2-associated, and depth was defined as the fraction of total T cells that were SARS-CoV-2-associated. Each spike-specific TCR was assigned to its reactive spike region and to a CD4 or CD8 class using the MIRA data. Log10-transformed breadth and depth values were compared by one-way ANOVA with Sidak's multiple comparisons tests. The table was pulled from immuneACCESS by TCRdb, which kept in-frame rearrangements only. Such tables lose some clones; where checked, under half of the loss comes from unresolved V genes, and the rest has no known cause. V, J and clone size are taken as reported in that table, and D and trimming were inferred from the DNA itself. The sample includes more than 150,000 clones, with just over 90% observed a single time. The ten largest clones represent more than 1.3% of the sample.

Inclusive of the bounding cysteine and phenylalanine, the CDR3 is 17 residues long. Solely the CDR3 DNA is kept, with 51 bases framed from the first base. The germline V and J ends show losses of 2 bases and 8 bases respectively, and no gene match explains 15 bases of the junction. The germline V gene encodes CDR1 MNHEY and CDR2 SVGEGT. Beyond this particular receptor, the publication reports: Nearly half of unique spike-specific TCRs reportedly recognized epitopes outside regions mutated in the B.1.351 and B.1.1.7 variants. Because no day 14 peak-response samples were available, repertoires were characterized only after the peak T cell response. CD4 TCRs associated with the vaccine covered the entire spike protein, and the dominant responses were in regions 160-218 and 743-854. The 56-69-year group was small, and its depth increase did not reach significance, likely because of low power. Most participants were white British and females outnumbered males, and the authors suggested that clonal diversity may have been underestimated. After two AZD1222 doses, spike-specific TCR breadth and depth were significantly higher than at day 0 and than in MenACWY recipients. Only five to seven AZD1222 recipients were SARS-CoV-2 seropositive at baseline, limiting conclusions about previously exposed vaccinees.

The time point label for this specimen denotes: baseline before first vaccination. Samples from vaccinated people were obtained from the UK trials COV001 and COV002, which included a single-blind randomized controlled phase 2/3 trial of AZD1222 (ChAdOx1 nCoV-19) in healthy adults. For TCRbeta chain sequencing, PBMC samples from trial participants were taken at day 0 and at day 28 after the second dose. In this chain, TRBV6-2 or TRBV6-3 is recombined with TRBJ2-1, with 7 bases aligning to TRBD1. The sequencing used peripheral blood, collected on day 0 of AZD1222 vaccination. The receptor's source is an adult in good health. The CDR3 protein is CASSYENPGQVWDEQFF. DNA sequence: TGTGCCAGCAGTTACGAAAACCCCGGACAGGTTTGGGATGAGCAGTTCTTC.